The sequence of this T cell receptor (beta chain) was determined in a study of Ad26.COV2.S vaccination and SARS-CoV-2 variants. As for the study in general: The vaccine Ad26.COV2.S was put into the muscle once, or twice with 56 days between.

On this clone itself: Its antigen is undetermined.

Stated treatment: 15 to 20 received Ad26.COV2.S at low or high dose, single or two shots; several received placebo; per-sample allocation not given. At day 63 after the first vaccine or placebo injection, samples were drawn. Immunization relied on an Ad26 vector, which expressed Wuhan-strain SARS-CoV-2 spike. Assay: immunoSEQ multiplex PCR; the TCRdb copy retains only in-frame clones and omits some. The data contain about 220,000 clones, around 89% of them singletons. V shed 1 base and J 4 bases; nucleotides not matched to a gene: 10. The CDR3 extends over 17 amino acids. Per germline, CDR1 LGHDT and CDR2 YNNKEL (reference sequence). Study outcomes and limitations: It is possible that the TCR breadth and depth analyses underestimated the total T cell responses.

The input for sequencing was peripheral blood, taken in a trial of Ad26.COV2.S vaccine versus placebo. This receptor was obtained from a person aged 18-65 years who received the Ad26.COV2.S COVID-19 vaccine or a placebo. The V call is TRBV3-1 (or the pseudogene TRBV3-2), the J call TRBJ2-7, with 10 bases that match TRBD1. The CDR3 spells CASSQGPRTGGSYEQYF. CDR3 coding DNA: TGTGCCAGCAGCCAAGGCCCGAGGACAGGGGGAAGTTACGAGCAGTACTTC.